This T cell receptor (beta chain) was recorded in a study of CD8 T cells in ankylosing spondylitis. Notes on the study in general: What appeared characteristic of ankylosing spondylitis blood was a TCR beta motif of about eight highly homologous variants.

TCRdb re-derived calls from the 5' RACE reads in MiXCR, one entry per CDR3 protein. The sample includes some 840,000 distinct CDR3 sequences, around 11% seen only once; the top ten take roughly 0.51%. In the case of this clonotype: The antigen is not known.

Sequenced input: blood, either unsorted or a sorted T cell fraction (not recorded which). This sequence was found in a male donor with ankylosing spondylitis.

The CDR3 loop is CATGRLRGGQGEYGELFF. The CDR3 DNA sequence: TGTGCCACCGGAAGACTCAGAGGGGGTCAGGGGGAATACGGGGAGCTGTTTTTT. The chain couples TRBV15 to TRBJ2-2, with 7 bases fitting TRBD1. J lost 7 bases, V lost 8 bases, and 22 bases had no gene match. The germline V gene has CDR1 LNHNV and CDR2 YYDKDF (reference sequence). The CDR3 sequence is 18 residues long.